Shown below are 9 T cell receptor beta chains from a single sample sequenced in a study of blood T cells in healthy people across ages (dated by TCRdb to about 2015). Libraries were made using 5' RACE. Sequencing was performed on an Illumina HiSeq 2500. The second PCR ran for roughly 7 to 11 cycles and used a J-beta primer mix along with a sample-barcoded 5' primer. TCRdb reprocessing: public reads trimmed at Q25 with fastp, clones called with MiXCR, in-frame beta chains kept. Identical CDR3 protein sequences are pooled into one entry, listed with their most common genes and DNA. Within this sample are more than 700,000 distinct CDR3 sequences, with about 53% of them counted one time only. The top ten clones comprise approximately 40% of the sample. The material sequenced was blood. These receptors were obtained from a man of 80 years or more in good health.

The chain carries TRBV18 and TRBJ2-4; D ambiguous. CDR3 length: 15 amino acids. The V gene lost 3 bases and the J gene lost 4 bases, with 13 bases spanning the gap. Germline values: CDR1 KGHSH, CDR2 LQKENI. The CDR3 here is CASSPSTSLKNIQYF. DNA for the CDR3: TGTGCCAGCTCACCTTCTACCAGTCTGAAAAACATTCAGTACTTC.

The sample holds a few counts of this clonotype. The V gene is TRBV20-1, the J gene TRBJ1-1, with TRBD1 as a possible D gene (5 bases). The germline CDR1 and CDR2 sequences are DFQATT and SNEGSKA (reference sequence). Trimming took off 6 bases at V and 6 bases at J, with 11 bases between the two ends. The CDR3 is made up of 11 amino acids. Written as DNA, the CDR3 is TGCAGTGCCGGACCAGGGCCTGAAGCTTTCTTT. It encodes CSAGPGPEAFF.

The rearrangement links TRBV28 to TRBJ2-3; 10 bases are shared with TRBD1. CDR1 is MDHEN, CDR2 SYDVKM, per germline. J lost 4 bases, V lost 8 bases, and 3 bases had no gene match. The CDR3 loop spans 13 amino acids. The DNA of the CDR3 is TGTGCCAGCCGGGGACAGGGGTCAGATACGCAGTATTTT. As protein: CASRGQGSDTQYF.

The V and J genes are TRBV7-9 and TRBJ2-5; 9 bases line up with TRBD2. Germline V lookup: CDR1 SEHNR, CDR2 FQNEAQ (reference sequence). Trimming at V came to 1 base and at J to 4 bases, leaving 10 bases not matched to a gene. The CDR3 loop spans 17 amino acids. CDR3 sequence (DNA): TGTGCCAGCAGCTTAGGTGAACCGGGACTAGCTGGAGAGACCCAGTACTTC. As protein: CASSLGEPGLAGETQYF.

The V gene is TRBV25-1, the J gene TRBJ2-1, with TRBD1 as a possible D gene (6 bases). The CDR3 loop spans 16 amino acids. Trimming took 8 bases from V and 2 from J, leaving 19 bases between them. The germline V gene encodes CDR1 MGHDK and CDR2 SYGVNS. The CDR3: CASPRGGRTPYNEQFF. CDR3 coding DNA: TGTGCCAGCCCGCGTGGGGGCCGAACCCCCTACAATGAGCAGTTCTTC.

This clonotype was found a few times. V gene TRBV29-1 combines with J gene TRBJ2-5, with a weak D call TRBD2 (5 bases). Trimming stripped 6 bases from V and 3 bases from J, with 11 bases between. This CDR3 spans 12 amino acids. Germline loops: CDR1 SQVTM, CDR2 ANQGSEA. As DNA, the CDR3 is TGCAGCGTCCTAGAGGGAAAAGAGACCCAGTACTTC. Its protein is CSVLEGKETQYF.

This chain joins TRBV15 and TRBJ1-5; TRBD1 is a possible D gene (5 bases). V was cut by 3 bases and J by 3 bases, with 15 bases left in between. This CDR3 region has 16 residues. CDR1 and CDR2 (germline): LNHNV, YYDKDF (reference sequence). The CDR3 spells CATSRQGYGVNQPQHF. CDR3 nucleotide sequence: TGTGCCACCAGCAGGCAGGGTTATGGGGTCAATCAGCCCCAGCATTTT.

J is TRBJ1-5 and V is TRBV2, with TRBD1 matching over 8 bases. V was clipped by 1 base and J by 6 bases; unmatched bases: 5. The length of the CDR3 is 15 residues. The germline gives CDR1 SNHLY, CDR2 FYNNEI. The CDR3: CASSEDSGGVQPQHF. The CDR3 DNA reads TGTGCCAGCAGTGAAGACTCAGGGGGCGTTCAGCCCCAGCATTTT.

This chain connects TRBV10-3 to TRBJ2-5; 9 bases are shared with TRBD1. This CDR3 is built from 15 residues. Germline V gene data show CDR1 as ENHRY and CDR2 as SYGVKD. V lost 10 bases and J lost 11; bases outside the gene matches: 20. This CDR3 reads CATAQGQGINNEQYF. Here the CDR3 DNA reads TGTGCCACCGCTCAGGGACAGGGTATTAACAATGAGCAGTACTTC.